Detailed here is one TCR beta chain. The target of this receptor is not known. No base quality values were provided; no much bigger clone lies one nucleotide off. The data belong to a study of beta chain features in type 1 diabetes (dated by TCRdb to about 2018). Background on the whole study: Mean age, gender distribution, total cell number and subset yield were not different between patients and healthy donors. Across all samples, roughly 110,000,000 sorted cells were examined, and cell number per subset correlated strongly with RNA yield. Naive and central memory subsets were obtained from all 30 or so donors, but regulatory and stem cell-like memory subsets were isolated from only 8 patients and roughly 8 healthy donors. The study compared TCRB repertoires of sorted circulating CD4+ T cell subsets between recently diagnosed type 1 diabetes patients and matched healthy donors. Overall study results and their limits: HLA sub-analyses involved small numbers of individuals, so any influence of HLA type on TCRB rearrangement remained unresolved. In all four CD4+ subsets, TCRB CDR3 length was moderately but significantly shorter in type 1 diabetes patients. PCR may preferentially amplify shorter templates, but because patient and control samples were amplified and corrected together, any resulting skew would affect both groups equally. Sequencing cDNA rather than genomic DNA could over-represent highly expressing activated cells, although activation and CD3 levels did not differ between groups. Patients with type 1 diabetes made fewer insertions and deleted more nucleotides at VDJ recombination sites, implying thymic rearrangement abnormalities. Naive, central memory and regulatory TCRB repertoires appeared to be more similar among patients than among healthy donors.

The entire amount of isolated RNA was reverse transcribed using the High Capacity cDNA Reverse Transcription Kit, so the sequenced TCRB transcripts were expressed ones. Deep immunoSEQ sequencing was performed on naive, central memory and regulatory T cell samples, with an average of roughly 3.3 million total reads per sample. After sorted cells were lysed in RLT buffer, RNA was extracted with DNase-treated RNeasy Micro or Mini kits, with the choice depending on cell number. To prevent cross-contamination, every cell subset was processed on its own, while patient and healthy donor samples were processed together. TCRB sequences were amplified from cDNA with the immunoSEQ multiplex PCR, producing 87-bp fragments spanning the CDR3 region. Sequencing of the amplicons was performed on the Illumina HiSeq platform. For the original study's pipeline: Synthetic template baselines were used to correct PCR bias computationally, reads within Hamming distance 2 were collapsed together, and singletons that could not be merged were discarded. By aligning reads against IMGT, V, D and J genes, CDR3 length, and insertions or deletions at six rearrangement sites were assigned. Within each subset, clonotype counts were normalized to sorted cell number, after which true diversity and Gini coefficients were computed with the tcR R package. Repertoire sharing was quantified using the overlap coefficient calculated on TCRB nucleotide sequences. As a proxy for the pre-selection repertoire, out-of-frame TCRB sequences from naive cells were analyzed. Sourced from immuneACCESS, this table was stored by TCRdb with only in-frame sequences that have V and J called. A share of the clones is absent; for the studies checked, an unresolved V gene accounts for under half, and the remainder has no known explanation. Clone size and the V and J calls come from that table; the DNA yielded D and trimming. The sample has approximately 360,000 clones on record, around 13% of them singletons. Around 0.0099% of the sample is held by the ten biggest clonotypes.

Each donor gave one peripheral blood draw, roughly 110 mL on average, collected into heparinised tubes. Naive, central memory, regulatory and stem cell-like memory CD4+ T cells were sorted on a BD FACSAria II using a panel including CD45RO, CCR7, CD25, CD127, CD95 and CD27. Every sorted population had a purity above 95%. PBMCs were isolated right away by Lymphoprep density gradient centrifugation and were stained directly, without culture. So that batch effects would be minimized, each experiment stained and sorted samples in pairs, pairing one healthy donor with one patient. This clonotype was obtained from a woman aged 18-30 years with type 1 diabetes. The sample was naive CD4+ T cells from blood. The cell subset or site tag for this specimen amounts to: true naive CD4+ T cells.

This receptor has the CDR3 CASSPLAGTEAFF. The sequence in DNA is TGTGCCAGCAGCCCCCTCGCCGGCACTGAAGCTTTCTTT. Recombination linked TRBV7-9 to TRBJ1-1, with the D segment identity uncertain. Reading the germline V gene (reference sequence) gives CDR1 SEHNR and CDR2 FQNEAQ. V and J are truncated by 5 bases and 4 bases respectively, leaving an intervening sequence of 11 bases. The CDR3 spans 13 residues, from the cysteine through the phenylalanine. Only the CDR3 region is kept as DNA, spanning 39 bases read in frame from base 1.